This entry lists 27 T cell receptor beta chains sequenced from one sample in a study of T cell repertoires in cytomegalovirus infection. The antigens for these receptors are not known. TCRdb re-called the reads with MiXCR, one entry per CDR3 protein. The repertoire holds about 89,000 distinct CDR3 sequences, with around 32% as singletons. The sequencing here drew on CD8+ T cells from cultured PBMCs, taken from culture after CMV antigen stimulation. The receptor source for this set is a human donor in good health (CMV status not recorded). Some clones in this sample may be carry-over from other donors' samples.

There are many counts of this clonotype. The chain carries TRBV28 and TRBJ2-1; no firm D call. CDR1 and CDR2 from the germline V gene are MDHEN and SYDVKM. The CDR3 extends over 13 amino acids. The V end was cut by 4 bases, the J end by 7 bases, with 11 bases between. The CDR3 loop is CASSSLWLNEQFF. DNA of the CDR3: TGTGCCAGCAGTTCCTTGTGGTTGAATGAGCAGTTCTTC.

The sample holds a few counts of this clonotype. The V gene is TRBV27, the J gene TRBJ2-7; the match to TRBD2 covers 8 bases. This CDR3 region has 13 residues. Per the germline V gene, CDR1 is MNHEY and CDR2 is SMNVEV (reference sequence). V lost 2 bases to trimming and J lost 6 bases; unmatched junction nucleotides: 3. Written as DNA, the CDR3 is TGTGCCAGCAGTTTAGCGGGGGGAATCGAGCAGTACTTC. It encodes CASSLAGGIEQYF.

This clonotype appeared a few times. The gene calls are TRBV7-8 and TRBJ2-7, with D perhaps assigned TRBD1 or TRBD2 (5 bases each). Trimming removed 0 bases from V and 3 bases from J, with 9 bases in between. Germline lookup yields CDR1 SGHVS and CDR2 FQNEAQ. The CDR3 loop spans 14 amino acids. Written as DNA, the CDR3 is TGTGCCAGCAGCTTAGCGGGGGTATACTACGAGCAGTACTTC. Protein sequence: CASSLAGVYYEQYF.

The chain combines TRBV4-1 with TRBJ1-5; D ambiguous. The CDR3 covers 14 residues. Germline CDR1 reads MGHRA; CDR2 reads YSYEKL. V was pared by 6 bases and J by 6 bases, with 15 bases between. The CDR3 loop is CASSPEGWGQPQHF. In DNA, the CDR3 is TGCGCCAGCAGTCCGGAAGGGTGGGGTCAGCCCCAGCATTTT.

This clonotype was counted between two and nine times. The CDR3 DNA sequence: TGTGCCAGCAGCTTAGACGACAGCCAATATAATTCACCCCTCCACTTT. It specifies CASSLDDSQYNSPLHF. This chain connects TRBV7-8 to TRBJ1-6; possibly TRBD1 for D (5 bases). This CDR3 has 16 amino acids. CDR1 and CDR2 (germline): SGHVS, FQNEAQ. V lost 1 base, J lost 4 bases, and 11 bases lay in between.

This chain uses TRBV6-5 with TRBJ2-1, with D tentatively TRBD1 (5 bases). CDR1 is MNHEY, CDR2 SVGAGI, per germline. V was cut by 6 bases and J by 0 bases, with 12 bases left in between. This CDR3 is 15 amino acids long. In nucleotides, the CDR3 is TGTGCCAGCAGCTCTAGGGGCCTCTCCTACAATGAGCAGTTCTTC. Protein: CASSSRGLSYNEQFF.

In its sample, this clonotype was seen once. The CDR3 reads CASSQGGEGARETQYF. The CDR3 DNA is TGTGCCAGCAGCCAGGGGGGGGAAGGGGCGAGGGAGACCCAGTACTTC. The V gene is TRBV4-2, the J gene TRBJ2-5; 7 nucleotides align to TRBD2. The CDR3 totals 16 residues. The V gene end was trimmed by 3 bases and the J gene end by 5 bases; junction bases not matched to a gene: 12. Germline V gene lookup returns CDR1 LGHNA and CDR2 YNFKEQ.

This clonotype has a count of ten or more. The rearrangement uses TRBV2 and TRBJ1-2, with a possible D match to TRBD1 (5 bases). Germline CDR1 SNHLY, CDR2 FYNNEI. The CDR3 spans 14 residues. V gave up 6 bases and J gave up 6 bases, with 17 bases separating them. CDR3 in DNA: TGTGCCAGCAGATACGACAGTGGTTACGATGGCTACACCTTC. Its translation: CASRYDSGYDGYTF.

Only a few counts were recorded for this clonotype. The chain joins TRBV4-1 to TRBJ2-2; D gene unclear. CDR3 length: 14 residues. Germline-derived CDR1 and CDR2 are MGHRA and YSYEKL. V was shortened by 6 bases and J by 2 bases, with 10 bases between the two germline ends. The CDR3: CASRPSRNTGELFF. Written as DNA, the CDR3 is TGCGCCAGCAGGCCGAGCAGAAACACCGGGGAGCTGTTTTTT.

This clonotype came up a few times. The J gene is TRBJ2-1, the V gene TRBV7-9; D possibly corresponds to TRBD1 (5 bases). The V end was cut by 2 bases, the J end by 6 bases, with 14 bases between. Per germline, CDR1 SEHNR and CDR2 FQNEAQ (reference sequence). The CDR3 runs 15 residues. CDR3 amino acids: CASSLPGQGRNEQFF. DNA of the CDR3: TGTGCCAGCAGCTTACCGGGCCAGGGCCGCAATGAGCAGTTCTTC.

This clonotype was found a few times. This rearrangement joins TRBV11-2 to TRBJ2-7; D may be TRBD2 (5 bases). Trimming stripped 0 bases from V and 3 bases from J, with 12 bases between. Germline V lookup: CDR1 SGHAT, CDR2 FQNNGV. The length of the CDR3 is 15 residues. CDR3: CASSLDKWAGYEQYF. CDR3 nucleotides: TGTGCCAGCAGCTTAGATAAGTGGGCGGGCTACGAGCAGTACTTC.

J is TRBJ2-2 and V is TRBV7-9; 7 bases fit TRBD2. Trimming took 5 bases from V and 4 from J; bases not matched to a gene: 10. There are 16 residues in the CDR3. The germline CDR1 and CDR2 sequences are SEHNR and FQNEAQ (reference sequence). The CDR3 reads CASSHPLTGGTGELFF. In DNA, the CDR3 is TGTGCCAGCAGCCATCCCCTTACGGGGGGCACCGGGGAGCTGTTTTTT.

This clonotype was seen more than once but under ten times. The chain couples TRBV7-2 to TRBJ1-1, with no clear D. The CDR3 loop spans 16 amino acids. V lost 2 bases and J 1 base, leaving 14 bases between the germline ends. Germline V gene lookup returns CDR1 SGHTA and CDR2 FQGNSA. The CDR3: CASSLRVKGRNTEAFF. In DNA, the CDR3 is TGTGCCAGCAGCTTACGGGTGAAGGGTAGGAACACTGAAGCTTTCTTT.

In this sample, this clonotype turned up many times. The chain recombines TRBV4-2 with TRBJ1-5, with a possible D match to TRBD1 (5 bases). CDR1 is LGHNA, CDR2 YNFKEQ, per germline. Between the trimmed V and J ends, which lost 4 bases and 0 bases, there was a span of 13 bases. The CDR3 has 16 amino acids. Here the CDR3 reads CASSPGLGDSNQPQHF. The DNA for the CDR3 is TGTGCCAGCAGCCCGGGGCTCGGTGATAGCAATCAGCCCCAGCATTTT.

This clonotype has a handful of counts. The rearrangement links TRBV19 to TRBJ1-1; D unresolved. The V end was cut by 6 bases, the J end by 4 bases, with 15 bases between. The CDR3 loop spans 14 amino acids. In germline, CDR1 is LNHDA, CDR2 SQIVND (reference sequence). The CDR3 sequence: CASRARGTPTEAFF. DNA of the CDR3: TGTGCCAGTAGGGCCCGCGGCACCCCCACTGAAGCTTTCTTT.

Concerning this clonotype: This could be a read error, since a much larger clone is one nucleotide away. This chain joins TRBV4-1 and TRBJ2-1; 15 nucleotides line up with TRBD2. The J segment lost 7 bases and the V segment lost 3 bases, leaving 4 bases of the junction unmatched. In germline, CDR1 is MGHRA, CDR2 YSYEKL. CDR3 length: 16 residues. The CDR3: CASSQGTSGGPNEQFF. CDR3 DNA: TGCGCCAGCAGCCAGGGGACTAGCGGGGGGCCGAATGAGCAGTTCTTC.

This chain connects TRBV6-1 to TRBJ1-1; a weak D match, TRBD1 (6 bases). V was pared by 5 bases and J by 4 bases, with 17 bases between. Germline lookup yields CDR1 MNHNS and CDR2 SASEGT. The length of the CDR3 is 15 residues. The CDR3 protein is CASSYGTLVGTEAFF. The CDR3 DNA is TGTGCCAGCAGTTACGGGACACTGGTAGGCACTGAAGCTTTCTTT.

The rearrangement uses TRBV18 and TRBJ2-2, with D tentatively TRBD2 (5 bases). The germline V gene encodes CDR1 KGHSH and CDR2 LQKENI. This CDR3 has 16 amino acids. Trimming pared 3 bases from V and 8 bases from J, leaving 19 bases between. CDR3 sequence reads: CASSPEQRPSWGELFF. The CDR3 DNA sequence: TGTGCCAGCTCACCTGAACAGCGGCCCTCATGGGGGGAGCTGTTTTTT.

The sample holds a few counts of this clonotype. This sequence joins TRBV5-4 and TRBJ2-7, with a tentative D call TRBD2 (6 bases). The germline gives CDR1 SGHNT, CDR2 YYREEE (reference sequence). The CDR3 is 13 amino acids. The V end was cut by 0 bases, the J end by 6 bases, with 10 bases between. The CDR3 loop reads CASSLAAGPEQYF. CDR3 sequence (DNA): TGTGCCAGCAGCTTGGCCGCGGGGCCCGAGCAGTACTTC.

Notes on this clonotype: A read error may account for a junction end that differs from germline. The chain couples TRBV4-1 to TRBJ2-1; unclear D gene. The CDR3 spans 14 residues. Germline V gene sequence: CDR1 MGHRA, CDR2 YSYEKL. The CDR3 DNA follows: TGCACCAGCAGCCAAGATGGACCCCGGCTTGAGCAGTTCTTC. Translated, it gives CTSSQDGPRLEQFF.

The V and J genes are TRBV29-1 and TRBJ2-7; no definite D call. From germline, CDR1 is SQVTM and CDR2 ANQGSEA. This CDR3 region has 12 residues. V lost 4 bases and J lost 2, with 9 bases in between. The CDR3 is CSVVAEAYEQYF. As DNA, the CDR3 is TGCAGCGTTGTGGCAGAGGCCTACGAGCAGTACTTC.

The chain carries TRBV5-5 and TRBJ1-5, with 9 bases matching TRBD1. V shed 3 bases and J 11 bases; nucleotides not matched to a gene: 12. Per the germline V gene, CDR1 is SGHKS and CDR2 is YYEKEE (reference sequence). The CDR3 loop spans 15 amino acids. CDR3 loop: CASSYGTGTGPAQHF. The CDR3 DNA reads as TGTGCCAGCAGCTACGGGACAGGGACGGGACCGGCCCAGCATTTT.

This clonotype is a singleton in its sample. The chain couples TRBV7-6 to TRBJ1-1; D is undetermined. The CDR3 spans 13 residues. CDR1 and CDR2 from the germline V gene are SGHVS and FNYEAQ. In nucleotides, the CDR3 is TGTGTCATAGGAAGTAGGGTGAACACTGAAGCTTTCTTT. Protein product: CVIGSRVNTEAFF.

Here the CDR3 reads CASSLELLRGTEAFF. The DNA of the CDR3 is TGTGCCAGCAGTTTAGAACTCCTAAGGGGAACTGAAGCTTTCTTT. This chain links TRBV12-3 or TRBV12-4 with TRBJ1-1; TRBD1 might be the D (5 bases). The CDR3 runs 15 residues. Trimming left V 1 base short and J 5 bases short, with 14 bases between.

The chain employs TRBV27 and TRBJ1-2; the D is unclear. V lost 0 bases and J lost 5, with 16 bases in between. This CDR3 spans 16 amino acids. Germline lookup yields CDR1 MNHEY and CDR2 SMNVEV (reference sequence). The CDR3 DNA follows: TGTGCCAGCAGTTTATCCCATTCGACGATCCAATATGGCTACACCTTC. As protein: CASSLSHSTIQYGYTF.

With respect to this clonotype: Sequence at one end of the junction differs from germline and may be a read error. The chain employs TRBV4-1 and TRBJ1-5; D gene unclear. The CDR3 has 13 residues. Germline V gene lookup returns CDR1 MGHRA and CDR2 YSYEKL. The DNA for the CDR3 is TGCGCCAGCAGCCAGGGTTCGAATCAGTCCCAGCATTTT. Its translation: CASSQGSNQSQHF.

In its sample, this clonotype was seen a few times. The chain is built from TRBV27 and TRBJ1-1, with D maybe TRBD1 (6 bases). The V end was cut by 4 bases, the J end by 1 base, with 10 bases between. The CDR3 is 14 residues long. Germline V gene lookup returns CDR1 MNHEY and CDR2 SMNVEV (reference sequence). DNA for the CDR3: TGTGCCAGCAGTTCAGGGGCAACGAACACTGAAGCTTTCTTT. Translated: CASSSGATNTEAFF.